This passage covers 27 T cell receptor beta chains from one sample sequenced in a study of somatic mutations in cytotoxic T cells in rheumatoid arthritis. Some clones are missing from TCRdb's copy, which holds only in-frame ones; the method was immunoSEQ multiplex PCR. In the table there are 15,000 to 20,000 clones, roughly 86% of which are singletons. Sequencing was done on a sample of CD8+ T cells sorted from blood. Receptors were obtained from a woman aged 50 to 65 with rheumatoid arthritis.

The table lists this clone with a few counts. CDR3 nucleotides: TGCAGCGCCCATCGGGTGGCAGGACTGAACACTGAAGCTTTCTTT. This codes for CSAHRVAGLNTEAFF. This rearrangement joins TRBV29-1 to TRBJ1-1; D call uncertain. The V end was cut by 7 bases, the J end by 0 bases, with 18 bases between. Germline CDR1 reads SQVTM; CDR2 reads ANQGSEA. CDR3 size: 15 residues.

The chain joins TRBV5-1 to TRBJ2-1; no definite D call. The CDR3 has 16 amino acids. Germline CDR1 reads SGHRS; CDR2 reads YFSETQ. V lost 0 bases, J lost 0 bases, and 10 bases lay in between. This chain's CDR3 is CASSLVAASSYNEQFF. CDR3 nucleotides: TGCGCCAGCAGCTTGGTGGCGGCGAGCTCCTACAATGAGCAGTTCTTC.

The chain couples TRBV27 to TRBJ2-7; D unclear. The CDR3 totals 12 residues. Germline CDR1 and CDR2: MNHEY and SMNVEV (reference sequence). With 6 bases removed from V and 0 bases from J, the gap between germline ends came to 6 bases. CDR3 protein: CASRSSSYEQYF. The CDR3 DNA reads TGTGCCAGCAGGTCCTCCTCCTACGAGCAGTACTTC.

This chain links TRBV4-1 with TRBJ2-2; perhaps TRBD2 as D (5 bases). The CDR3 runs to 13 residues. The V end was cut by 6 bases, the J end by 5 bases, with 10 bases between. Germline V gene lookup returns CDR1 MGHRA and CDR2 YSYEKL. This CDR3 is CASSPEGTGELFF. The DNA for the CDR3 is TGCGCCAGCAGTCCCGAGGGAACCGGGGAGCTGTTTTTT.

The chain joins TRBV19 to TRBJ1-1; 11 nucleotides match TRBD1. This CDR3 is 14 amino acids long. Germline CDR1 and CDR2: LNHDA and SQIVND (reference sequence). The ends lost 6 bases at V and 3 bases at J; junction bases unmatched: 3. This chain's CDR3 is CASSRDRGDTEAFF. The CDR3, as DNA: TGTGCCAGTAGCCGGGACAGGGGGGACACTGAAGCTTTCTTT.

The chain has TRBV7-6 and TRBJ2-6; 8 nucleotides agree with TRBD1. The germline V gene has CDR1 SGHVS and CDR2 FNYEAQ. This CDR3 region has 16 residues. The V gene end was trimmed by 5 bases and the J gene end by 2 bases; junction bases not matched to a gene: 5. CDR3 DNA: TGTGCCAGCAGCAAGACAGGGGAACCTGGGGCCAACGTCCTGACTTTC. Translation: CASSKTGEPGANVLTF.

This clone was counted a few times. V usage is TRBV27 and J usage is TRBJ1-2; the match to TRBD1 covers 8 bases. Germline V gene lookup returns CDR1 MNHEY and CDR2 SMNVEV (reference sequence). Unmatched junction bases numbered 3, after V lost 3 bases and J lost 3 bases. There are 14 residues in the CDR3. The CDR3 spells CASSFSGGDYGYTF. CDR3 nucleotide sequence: TGTGCCAGCAGTTTCTCAGGGGGCGACTATGGCTACACCTTC.

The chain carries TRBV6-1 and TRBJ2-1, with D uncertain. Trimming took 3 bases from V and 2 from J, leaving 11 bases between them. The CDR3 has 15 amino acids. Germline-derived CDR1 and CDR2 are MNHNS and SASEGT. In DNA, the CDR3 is TGTGCCAGCAGTGATGGTGTCATCCCCTACAATGAGCAGTTCTTC. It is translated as CASSDGVIPYNEQFF.

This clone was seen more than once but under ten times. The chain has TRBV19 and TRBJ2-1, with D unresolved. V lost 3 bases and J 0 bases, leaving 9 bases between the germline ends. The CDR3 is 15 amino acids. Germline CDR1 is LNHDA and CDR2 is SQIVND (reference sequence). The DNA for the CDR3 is TGTGCCAGTAGTATGTCTCCGAGCTCCTACAATGAGCAGTTCTTC. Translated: CASSMSPSSYNEQFF.

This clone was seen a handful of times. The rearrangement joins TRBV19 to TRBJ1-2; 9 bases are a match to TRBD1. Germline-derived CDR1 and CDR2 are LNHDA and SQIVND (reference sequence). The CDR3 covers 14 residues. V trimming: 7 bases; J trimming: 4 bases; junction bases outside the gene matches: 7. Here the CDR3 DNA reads TGTGCCAGTATAAGGACAGGGGAGGGCTATGGCTACACCTTC. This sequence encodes CASIRTGEGYGYTF. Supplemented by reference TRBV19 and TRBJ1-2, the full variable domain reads DGGITQSPKYLFRKEGQNVTLSCEQNLNHDAMYWYRQDPGQGLRLIYYSQIVNDFQKGDIAEGYSVSREKKESFPLTVTSAQKNPTAFYLCASIRTGEGYGYTFGSGTRLTVV.

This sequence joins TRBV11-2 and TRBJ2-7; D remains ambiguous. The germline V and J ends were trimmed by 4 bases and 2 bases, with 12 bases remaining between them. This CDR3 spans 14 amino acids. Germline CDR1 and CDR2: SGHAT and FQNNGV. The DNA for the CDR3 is TGTGCCAGCAGCTCCCCATCGACTCCCTACGAGCAGTACTTC. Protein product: CASSSPSTPYEQYF.

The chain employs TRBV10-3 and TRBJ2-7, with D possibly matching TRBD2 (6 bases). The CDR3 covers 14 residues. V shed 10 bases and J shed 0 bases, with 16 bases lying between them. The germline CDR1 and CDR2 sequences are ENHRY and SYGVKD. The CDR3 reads CATWDSGLSYEQYF. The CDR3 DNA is TGTGCCACCTGGGATAGCGGCCTCTCCTACGAGCAGTACTTC.

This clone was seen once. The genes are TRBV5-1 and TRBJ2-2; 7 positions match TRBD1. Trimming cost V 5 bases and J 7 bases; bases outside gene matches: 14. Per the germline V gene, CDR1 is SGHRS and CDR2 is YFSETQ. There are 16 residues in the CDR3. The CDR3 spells CASRTSLTGYDGELFF. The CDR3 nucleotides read TGCGCCAGCAGGACTTCCCTGACAGGGTATGACGGGGAGCTGTTTTTT.

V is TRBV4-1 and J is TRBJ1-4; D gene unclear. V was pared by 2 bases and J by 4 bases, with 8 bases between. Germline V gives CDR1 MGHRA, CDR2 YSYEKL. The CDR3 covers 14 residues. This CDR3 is CASSQLKYNEKLFF. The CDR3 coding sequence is TGCGCCAGCAGCCAATTAAAATATAATGAAAAACTGTTTTTT.

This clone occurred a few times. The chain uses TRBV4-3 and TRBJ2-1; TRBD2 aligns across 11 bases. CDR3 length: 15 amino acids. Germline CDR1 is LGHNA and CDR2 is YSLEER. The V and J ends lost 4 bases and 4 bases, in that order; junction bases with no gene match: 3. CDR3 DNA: TGCGCCAGCAGCCCGACTAGCGGGGATTACAATGAGCAGTTCTTC. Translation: CASSPTSGDYNEQFF.

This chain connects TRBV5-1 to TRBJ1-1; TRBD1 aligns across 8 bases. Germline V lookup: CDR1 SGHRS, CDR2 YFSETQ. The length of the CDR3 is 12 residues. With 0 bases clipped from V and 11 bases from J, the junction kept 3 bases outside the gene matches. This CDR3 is CASSLDRGGAFF. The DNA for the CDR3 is TGCGCCAGCAGCTTGGACAGGGGGGGGGCTTTCTTT.

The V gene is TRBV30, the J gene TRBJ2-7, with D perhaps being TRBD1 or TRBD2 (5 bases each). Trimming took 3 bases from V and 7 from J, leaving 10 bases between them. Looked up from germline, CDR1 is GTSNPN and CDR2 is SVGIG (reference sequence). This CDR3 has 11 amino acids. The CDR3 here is CAWRGVLEQYF. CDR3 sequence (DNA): TGTGCCTGGAGGGGGGTCCTTGAGCAGTACTTC.

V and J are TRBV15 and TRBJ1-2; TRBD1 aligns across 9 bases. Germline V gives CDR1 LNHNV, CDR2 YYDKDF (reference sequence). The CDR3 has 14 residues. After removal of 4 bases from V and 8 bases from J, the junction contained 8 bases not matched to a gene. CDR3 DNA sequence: TGTGCCACCAGCATTACAGGGGGCTCAAGGGGCTACACCTTC. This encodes CATSITGGSRGYTF.

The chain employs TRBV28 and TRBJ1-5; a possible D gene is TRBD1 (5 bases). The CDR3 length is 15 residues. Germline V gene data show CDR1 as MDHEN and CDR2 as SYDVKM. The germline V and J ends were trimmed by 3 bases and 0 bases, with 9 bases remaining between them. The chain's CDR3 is CASSLGRNSNQPQHF. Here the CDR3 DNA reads TGTGCCAGCAGTTTGGGGCGGAATAGCAATCAGCCCCAGCATTTT.

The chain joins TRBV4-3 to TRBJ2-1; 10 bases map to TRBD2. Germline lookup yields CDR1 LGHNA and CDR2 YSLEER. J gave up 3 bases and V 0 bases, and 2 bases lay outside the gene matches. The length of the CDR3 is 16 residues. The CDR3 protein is CASSQEGTSVYNEQFF. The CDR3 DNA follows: TGCGCCAGCAGCCAAGAAGGGACTAGCGTCTACAATGAGCAGTTCTTC.

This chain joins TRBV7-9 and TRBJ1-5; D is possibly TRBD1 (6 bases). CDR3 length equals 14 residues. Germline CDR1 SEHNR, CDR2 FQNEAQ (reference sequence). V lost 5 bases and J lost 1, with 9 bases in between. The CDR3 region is CASSPDRSNQPQHF. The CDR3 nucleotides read TGTGCCAGCAGCCCGGACAGAAGCAATCAGCCCCAGCATTTT.

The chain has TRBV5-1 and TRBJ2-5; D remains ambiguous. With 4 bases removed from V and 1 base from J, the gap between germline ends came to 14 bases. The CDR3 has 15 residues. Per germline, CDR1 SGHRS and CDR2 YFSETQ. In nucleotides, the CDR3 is TGCGCCAGCAGCGGGTCGGGTGGTACCCAAGAGACCCAGTACTTC. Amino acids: CASSGSGGTQETQYF.

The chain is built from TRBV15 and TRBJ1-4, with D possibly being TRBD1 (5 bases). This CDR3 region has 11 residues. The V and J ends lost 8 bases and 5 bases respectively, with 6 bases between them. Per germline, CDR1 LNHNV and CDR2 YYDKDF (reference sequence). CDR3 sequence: CATGGNEKLFF. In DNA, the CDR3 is TGTGCCACCGGGGGAAATGAAAAACTGTTTTTT.

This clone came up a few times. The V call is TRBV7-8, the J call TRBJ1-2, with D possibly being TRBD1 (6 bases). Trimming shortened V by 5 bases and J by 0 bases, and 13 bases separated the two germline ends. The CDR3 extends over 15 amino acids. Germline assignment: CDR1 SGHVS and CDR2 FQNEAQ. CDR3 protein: CASSAGTQTNYGYTF. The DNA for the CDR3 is TGTGCCAGCAGCGCGGGGACACAGACTAACTATGGCTACACCTTC.

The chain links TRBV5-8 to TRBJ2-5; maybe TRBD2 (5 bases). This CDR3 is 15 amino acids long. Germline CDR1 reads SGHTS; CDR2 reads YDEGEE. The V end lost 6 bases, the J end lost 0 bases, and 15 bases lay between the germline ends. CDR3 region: CASNAEVLYQETQYF. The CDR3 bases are TGTGCCAGCAATGCGGAGGTCTTGTACCAAGAGACCCAGTACTTC.

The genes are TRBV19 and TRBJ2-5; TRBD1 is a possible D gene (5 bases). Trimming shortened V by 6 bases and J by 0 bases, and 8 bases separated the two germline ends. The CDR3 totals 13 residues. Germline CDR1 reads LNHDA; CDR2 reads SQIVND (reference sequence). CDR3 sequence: CASRSGYQETQYF. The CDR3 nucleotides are TGTGCCAGTAGGTCAGGGTACCAAGAGACCCAGTACTTC.

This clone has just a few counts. Here the CDR3 DNA reads TGTGCCAGCACCACCCTAGCGGGGGGGTCCTACAATGAGCAGTTCTTC. Translated, it gives CASTTLAGGSYNEQFF. V usage is TRBV6-6 and J usage is TRBJ2-1, with TRBD2 matching 12 bases. Germline V gene lookup returns CDR1 MNHNY and CDR2 SVGAGI (reference sequence). The V segment lost 7 bases and the J segment 1 base; nucleotides outside the gene matches: 5. The CDR3 runs 16 residues.